This T cell receptor beta chain is drawn from a study of blood T cell repertoires in COVID-19. Study in general: T cells, B-cell-depleted T cells, or PBMCs provided the cDNA or gDNA that served as material.

Profiling relied on immunoSEQ multiplex PCR, and the TCRdb table lists in-frame clones only, not all of them. Among around 230,000 clones listed, roughly 84% were seen once. The CDR3 contains 12 residues. V was shortened by 5 bases and J by 6 bases, with 5 bases between the two germline ends. Germline V gene data show CDR1 as LNHDA and CDR2 as SQIVND (reference sequence). Sample: peripheral blood. This chain joins TRBV19 and TRBJ1-6; no definite D call. The TCR originated in a man aged 35 to 55 who had recovered from COVID-19. CDR3 bases: TGTGCCAGTAGTCCTACTAATTCACCCCTCCACTTT. Its protein product is CASSPTNSPLHF.